This T cell receptor (beta chain) stems from a study of beta chain features in type 1 diabetes (dated by TCRdb to 2017 to 2018). Looking at the study overall: Mean age, gender distribution, total cell number and subset yield did not differ between patients and healthy donors. Across all samples, 90 million to 130 million sorted cells were examined, and cell number per subset correlated strongly with RNA yield. In the study, TCRB repertoires of sorted circulating CD4+ T cell subsets from recently diagnosed type 1 diabetes patients were compared with those of matched healthy donors. Regulatory and stem cell-like memory subsets were isolated from only 8 patients and 8 healthy donors, whereas naive and central memory subsets came from all 28 donors.

General study outcomes and caveats: Because the HLA sub-analyses included only small numbers of individuals, any influence of HLA type on TCRB rearrangement was left unresolved. Because cDNA rather than genomic DNA was sequenced, highly expressing activated cells could have been over-represented, although no difference in activation and CD3 levels was found between groups. Type 1 diabetes patients showed a moderate but significant shortening of TCRB CDR3 length in all four CD4+ subsets. Patients with type 1 diabetes made fewer insertions and deleted more nucleotides at VDJ recombination sites, implying thymic rearrangement abnormalities. Naive, central memory and regulatory TCRB repertoires appeared more similar among patients than among healthy donors. PCR might favor shorter templates, but patient and control samples were amplified and corrected together, so any skew would affect both groups equally.

Cut back by 6 bases and 2 bases, the V and J ends lie 5 bases apart. In the germline V gene, CDR1 corresponds to SGHTA and CDR2 to FQGNSA. From the cysteine through the phenylalanine, the CDR3 covers 11 amino acids. CDR3 DNA is the only sequence kept; it has 33 bases, read in frame from the first base. Each donor gave one peripheral blood draw, averaging around 120 mL, which was collected into heparinised tubes. A BD FACSAria II was used to sort naive, central memory, regulatory and stem cell-like memory CD4+ T cells with a panel that included CD45RO, CCR7, CD25, CD127, CD95 and CD27. Every sorted population had a purity above 95%. Right away, PBMCs were isolated by Lymphoprep density gradient centrifugation and were stained directly, with no culture step. Samples were stained and sorted in pairs, with one healthy donor and one patient per experiment, so that batch effects were minimized. A note on this clone: Which antigen it targets is not known. Base qualities are not provided; no much larger clone lies one nucleotide away.

The entire isolated RNA was reverse transcribed using the High Capacity cDNA Reverse Transcription Kit, and thus expressed TCRB transcripts were sequenced. Naive, central memory and regulatory T cell samples underwent deep immunoSEQ sequencing, averaging around 3.7 million total reads per sample. Sorted cells were lysed in RLT buffer, and RNA was extracted using DNase-treated RNeasy Micro or Mini kits according to cell number. To prevent cross-contamination, every cell subset was processed on its own, while patient and healthy donor samples were processed together. Using the immunoSEQ multiplex PCR, TCRB sequences were amplified from cDNA into 87-bp fragments spanning the CDR3 region. Sequencing of the amplicons was done on the Illumina HiSeq platform. Turning to the authors' computational methods: Synthetic template baselines were used to correct PCR bias computationally, reads within Hamming distance 2 were collapsed, and singletons that could not be merged were discarded. Reads were aligned against IMGT so that V, D and J genes, CDR3 length and insertions or deletions at six rearrangement sites could be assigned. Clonotype counts were normalized to sorted cell number within each subset before computing true diversity and Gini coefficients with the tcR R package. The overlap coefficient, calculated on TCRB nucleotide sequences, was used to measure repertoire sharing. TCRdb obtained this table from immuneACCESS and retained in-frame rearrangements with V and J assigned. These tables miss some clones; where compared with another copy, unresolved V genes account for less than half of the shortfall, and the remainder is unexplained. V, J and clone size are taken as reported in that table, and D and trimming were inferred from the DNA itself. The sample has about 130,000 clones on record, 7% to 10% of them singletons. Approximately 0.68% of the sample comes from the top ten.

Sequenced material: central memory CD4+ T cells from blood. The TCR originated in a man between 18 and 35 years old in good health. In this chain, TRBV7-2 is recombined with TRBJ2-7, with the D gene uncertain. The CDR3 amino acid sequence is: CASSRAYEQYF. The DNA sequence reads TGTGCCAGCAGTCGCGCCTACGAGCAGTACTTC.